This TCR beta chain was captured in a study of shared clonotypes between healthy human individuals. Turning to the study itself: The composition of the donors was a couple of women and three men aged 18 to 49. Three CD4 naive, three CD4 memory, two CD8 naive and one CD8 memory plate were used per donor. Broader study findings: Roughly 5% of naive CD4 clonotypes were common to several donors.

As concerns this clone: The antigen is unknown.

Profiled with immunoSEQ multiplex PCR; TCRdb holds only in-frame clones, not every one. This table holds more than 1,200,000 clones, about 98.5% found once. The CDR3 contains 13 residues. Germline values: CDR1 SGHNT, CDR2 YYREEE (reference sequence). V was shortened by 1 base and J by 6 bases, with 7 bases between the two germline ends. Sequenced: naive CD4+ T cells sorted from blood. As for subset: CD45RA+ positively selected. The origin of this receptor is a young man in good health. The V call is TRBV5-4, the J call TRBJ2-2; TRBD2 is a possible D gene (5 bases). The CDR3 is CASSLPGSGELFF. The CDR3 bases are TGTGCCAGCAGCTTGCCGGGATCCGGGGAGCTGTTTTTT.